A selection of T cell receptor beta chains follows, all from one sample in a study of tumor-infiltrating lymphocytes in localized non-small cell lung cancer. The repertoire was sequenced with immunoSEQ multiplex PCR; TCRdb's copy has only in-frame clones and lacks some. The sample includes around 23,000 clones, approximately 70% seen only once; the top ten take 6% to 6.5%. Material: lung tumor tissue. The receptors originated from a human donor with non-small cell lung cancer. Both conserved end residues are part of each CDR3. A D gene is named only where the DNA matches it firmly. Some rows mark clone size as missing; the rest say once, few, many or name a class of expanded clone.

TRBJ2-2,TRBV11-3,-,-,TGTGCCAGCAGCCGGCCGAACACCGGGGAGCTGTTTTTT,CASSRPNTGELFF
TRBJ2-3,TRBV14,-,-,TGTGCCAGCAGCCAAGGTGTTCCAGGGGATACGCAGTATTTT,CASSQGVPGDTQYF
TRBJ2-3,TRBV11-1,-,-,TGTGCCAGCAGCTTAGCGGCTAGCGGCACAGATACGCAGTATTTT,CASSLAASGTDTQYF
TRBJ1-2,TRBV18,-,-,TGTGCCAGCTCGGGGGGATATGGCTACACCTTC,CASSGGYGYTF
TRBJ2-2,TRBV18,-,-,TGTGCCAGCTCACGCTCCGGGGAGCTGTTTTTT,CASSRSGELFF
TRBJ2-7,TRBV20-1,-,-,TGCAGTGCGGGGGGCCCCTACGAGCAGTACTTC,CSAGGPYEQYF
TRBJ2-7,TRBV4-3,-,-,TGCGCCAGCAGCCAAGATCTTGGCTCCGCGGTAGGCTACGAGCAGTACTTC,CASSQDLGSAVGYEQYF
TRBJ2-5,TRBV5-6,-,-,TGTGCCAGCAGCTTGGCCGCGGAGACCCAGTACTTC,CASSLAAETQYF
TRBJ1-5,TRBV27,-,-,TGTGCCAGCAGTCTTGGGACCCGTTGGGGCAATCAGCCCCAGCATTTT,CASSLGTRWGNQPQHF
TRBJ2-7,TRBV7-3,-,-,TGTGCCAGCAGCTTAACAGGGGCCGCCTACGAGCAGTACTTC,CASSLTGAAYEQYF
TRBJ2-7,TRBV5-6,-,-,TGTGCCAGCGGCCAGGACACAGGCGCTATGTGGTACGAGCAGTACTTC,CASGQDTGAMWYEQYF
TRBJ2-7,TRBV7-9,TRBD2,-,TGTGCCAGTCAGCGGGGGGGCTCCTACGAGCAGTACTTC,CASQRGGSYEQYF
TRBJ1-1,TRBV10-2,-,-,TGCGCCAGCAGCGATATTAGACAAGAAGCTTTCTTT,CASSDIRQEAFF
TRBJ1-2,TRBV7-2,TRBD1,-,TGTGCCAGCAGCGCCGGGACAGGGGGGTATGGCTACACCTTC,CASSAGTGGYGYTF
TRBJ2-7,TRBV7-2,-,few,TGTGCCAGCAGCTTAGGCCGCCGCCCGGACGAGCAGTACTTC,CASSLGRRPDEQYF
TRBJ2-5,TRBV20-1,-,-,TGCAGTGCTGCGGGCTCGGGGGAGCAGTACTTC,CSAAGSGEQYF
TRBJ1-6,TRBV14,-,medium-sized,TGTGCCAGCAGTCCCTCCGGGTTCCTAAATTCACCCCTCCACTTT,CASSPSGFLNSPLHF
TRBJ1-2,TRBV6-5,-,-,TGTGCCAGCAGTTCGGTGGACTATGGCTACACCTTC,CASSSVDYGYTF
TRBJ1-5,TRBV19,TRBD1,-,TGTGCCAGTAGTGGGACAGATTATAGCAATCAGCCCCAGCATTTT,CASSGTDYSNQPQHF
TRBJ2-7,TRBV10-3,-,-,TGTGCCTCGCGCCCCGTTGACAGCTTAACGGAGCAGTACTTC,CASRPVDSLTEQYF
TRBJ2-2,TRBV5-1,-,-,TGCGCCAGCAGCTTGAGGGCCGACGGGGAGCTGTTTTTT,CASSLRADGELFF
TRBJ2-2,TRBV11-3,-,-,TGTGCCAGCAGCCTCCCCAGGGGGGGGAACACCGGGGAGCTGTTTTTT,CASSLPRGGNTGELFF
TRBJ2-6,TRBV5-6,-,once,TGTGCCAGCAGGGTAACCGGGAGATCTGGGGCCAACGTCCTGACTTTC,CASRVTGRSGANVLTF
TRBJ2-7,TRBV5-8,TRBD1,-,TGTGCCAGCAGCTTACCGGGACAGGAAATTCTGCCCGGCGAGCAGTACTTC,CASSLPGQEILPGEQYF
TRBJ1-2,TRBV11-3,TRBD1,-,TGTGCCAGCAGCTTAGAAGGCAGGGGGGGGATCTATGGCTACACCTTC,CASSLEGRGGIYGYTF
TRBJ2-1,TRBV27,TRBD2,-,TGTGCCAGCAGTCGGGCCGGGACTACTAATGAGCAGTTCTTC,CASSRAGTTNEQFF
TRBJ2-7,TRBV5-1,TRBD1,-,TGCGCCAGCAGCTTCAACAGGGGTCCACAAACCTACGAGCAGTACTTC,CASSFNRGPQTYEQYF
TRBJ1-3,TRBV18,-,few,TGTGCCAGCTCACCATCCCTCTCTGGAAACACCATATATTTT,CASSPSLSGNTIYF
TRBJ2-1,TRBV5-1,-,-,TGCGCCAGCAGCTTGGAGGGCAGGGTAGCGAATGAGCAGTTCTTC,CASSLEGRVANEQFF
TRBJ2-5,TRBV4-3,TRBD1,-,TGCGCCAGCAGCCAAACAGGGGTAGAGACCCAGTACTTC,CASSQTGVETQYF
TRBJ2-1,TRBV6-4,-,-,TGTGCCAGCAGTGTGTCGACCGAGAATGAGCAGTTCTTC,CASSVSTENEQFF
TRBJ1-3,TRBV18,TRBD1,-,TGTGCCAGCTCACAAACGGGACAGGGCGCCTCTGGAAACACCATATATTTT,CASSQTGQGASGNTIYF
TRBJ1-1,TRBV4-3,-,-,TGCGCCAGCAGCCAGCTTCTAGCCCTTACGCGCACTGAAGCTTTCTTT,CASSQLLALTRTEAFF
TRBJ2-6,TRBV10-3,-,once,TGTGCCATCAGTGAGTACTCTGGGGCCAACGTCCTGACTTTC,CAISEYSGANVLTF
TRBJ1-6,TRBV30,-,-,TGTGCCTGGAGGACGGGGGTACCCTGGGATTCACCCCTCCACTTT,CAWRTGVPWDSPLHF
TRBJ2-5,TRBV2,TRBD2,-,TGTGCCAGCGAGGCGGGGGGGCGTGAGACCCAGTACTTC,CASEAGGRETQYF
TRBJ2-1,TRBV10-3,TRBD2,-,TGTGCCATCACCGGGACTAGCGGAAACAATGAGCAGTTCTTC,CAITGTSGNNEQFF
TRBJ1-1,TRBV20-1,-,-,TGCAGTGCCAAGGGCACTGAAGCTTTCTTT,CSAKGTEAFF
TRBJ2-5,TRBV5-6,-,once,TGTGCCAGCAGCTTGGGTGTGACCCAGTACTTC,CASSLGVTQYF
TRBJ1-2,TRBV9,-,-,TGTGCCAGCAGCGTCTCAGACAAATCTAACTATGGCTACACCTTC,CASSVSDKSNYGYTF
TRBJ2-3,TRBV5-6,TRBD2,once,TGTGCCAGCTGGAGACTAGCGGGAGACACAGATACGCAGTATTTT,CASWRLAGDTDTQYF
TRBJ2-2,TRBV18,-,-,TGTGCCAGCTCACAGCGTGGCGGCGGACGGGAGCTGTTTTTT,CASSQRGGGRELFF
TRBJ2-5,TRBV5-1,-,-,TGCGCCAGCAGCTTGGCCGTTTCGGCGGACCAAGAGACCCAGTACTTC,CASSLAVSADQETQYF
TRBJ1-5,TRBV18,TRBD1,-,TGTGCCAGCTCACCAAACAGGGGTGGCAATCAGCCCCAGCATTTT,CASSPNRGGNQPQHF
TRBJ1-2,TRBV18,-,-,TGTGCCAGCTCACCCTTACATGCCCCCAGGGAGGGCTACACCTTC,CASSPLHAPREGYTF
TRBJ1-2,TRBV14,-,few,TGTGCCAGCAGCCAGAATACTAACTATGGCTACACCTTC,CASSQNTNYGYTF
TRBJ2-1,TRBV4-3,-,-,TGCGCCAGCAGCCAAGACCGGAGGACTTACAATGAGCAGTTCTTC,CASSQDRRTYNEQFF